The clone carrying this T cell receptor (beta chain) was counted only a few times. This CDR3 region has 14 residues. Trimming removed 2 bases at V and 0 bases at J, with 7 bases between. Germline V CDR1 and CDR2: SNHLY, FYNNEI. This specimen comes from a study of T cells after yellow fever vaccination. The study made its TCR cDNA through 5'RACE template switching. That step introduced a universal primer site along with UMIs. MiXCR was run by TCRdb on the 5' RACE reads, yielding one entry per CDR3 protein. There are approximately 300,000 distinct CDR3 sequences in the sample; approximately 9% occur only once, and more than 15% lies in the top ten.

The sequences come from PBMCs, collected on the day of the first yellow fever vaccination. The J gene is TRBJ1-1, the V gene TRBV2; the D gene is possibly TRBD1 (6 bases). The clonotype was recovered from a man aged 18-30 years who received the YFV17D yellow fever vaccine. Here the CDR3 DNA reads TGTGCCAGCAGTGAATCAGGGGTGAACACTGAAGCTTTCTTT. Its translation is CASSESGVNTEAFF.